These 10 T cell receptor beta chains were sequenced from one sample in a study of shared clonotypes between healthy human individuals. Libraries were prepared by immunoSEQ multiplex PCR; TCRdb keeps only in-frame clonotypes and omits some of them. The sample consists of 2,500,000 or so clones, roughly nine tenths of them appearing once. The specimen sequenced was naive CD4+ T cells sorted from blood. The subset: CD45RA+ positively selected. Receptors originate from a man between 18 and 35 years old in good health.

The rearrangement joins TRBV4-1 to TRBJ2-3; maybe TRBD2 (5 bases). V was clipped by 1 base and J by 1 base, with 12 bases between them. The CDR3 spans 16 residues. Per germline, CDR1 MGHRA and CDR2 YSYEKL. The CDR3 bases are TGCGCCAGCAGCCAAGTCGAACCGGAGGGCACAGATACGCAGTATTTT. Its protein product is CASSQVEPEGTDTQYF.

The chain employs TRBV4-1 and TRBJ1-4, with 7 bases aligning to TRBD1. The trim removed 2 bases at V and 4 bases at J, leaving 10 bases unmatched. This CDR3 region has 17 residues. Germline-derived CDR1 and CDR2 are MGHRA and YSYEKL. CDR3 DNA sequence: TGCGCCAGCAGCCAAAGGCGAGGGGGCAGCCGTAATGAAAAACTGTTTTTT. This sequence encodes CASSQRRGGSRNEKLFF.

J is TRBJ1-2 and V is TRBV5-1, with no clear D. This CDR3 contains 13 residues. CDR1 is SGHRS and CDR2 is YFSETQ in the germline V gene. Deletions cut 5 bases from V and 8 bases from J, with 16 bases between. The CDR3 spells CASRPDPGGGYTF. The CDR3 region has the DNA TGCGCCAGCAGACCAGACCCAGGAGGAGGCTACACCTTC.

V usage is TRBV30 and J usage is TRBJ2-7; 12 bases are a match to TRBD2. V lost 0 bases, J lost 4 bases, and 4 bases stayed unmatched. This CDR3 comprises 15 residues. Per germline, CDR1 GTSNPN and CDR2 SVGIG (reference sequence). CDR3 DNA sequence: TGTGCCTGGAGTGTAGGACTAGCGGGAAAGTACGAGCAGTACTTC. Its translation: CAWSVGLAGKYEQYF.

V usage is TRBV14 and J usage is TRBJ2-7, with 16 nucleotides matching TRBD2. This CDR3 region has 18 residues. Germline-derived CDR1 and CDR2 are SGHDN and FVKESK. After removal of 4 bases from V and 1 base from J, the junction contained 7 bases not matched to a gene. CDR3: CASSPMGLAGGKSYEQYF. The CDR3 DNA reads TGTGCCAGCAGCCCCATGGGACTAGCGGGAGGGAAGTCCTACGAGCAGTACTTC.

The V gene is TRBV2, the J gene TRBJ2-7; the D is unclear. Germline lookup yields CDR1 SNHLY and CDR2 FYNNEI. This CDR3 contains 12 residues. Trimming took off 7 bases at V and 3 bases at J, with 10 bases between the two ends. The CDR3 reads CASTDPLYEQYF. CDR3 DNA sequence: TGTGCCAGCACCGACCCCCTCTACGAGCAGTACTTC.

The chain couples TRBV19 to TRBJ1-2; the D is unclear. Between the trimmed V and J ends, which lost 3 bases and 7 bases, there was a span of 12 bases. CDR3 length: 13 residues. Germline V lookup: CDR1 LNHDA, CDR2 SQIVND (reference sequence). In nucleotides, the CDR3 is TGTGCCAGTAGTATTTCTGGGAACACTGGCTACACCTTC. Translating gives CASSISGNTGYTF.

This sequence joins TRBV6-5 and TRBJ2-7, with D maybe TRBD1 (5 bases). Trimming cost V 8 bases and J 3 bases, with 17 bases left between them. Germline CDR1 is MNHEY and CDR2 is SVGAGI. This CDR3 region has 14 residues. CDR3 coding DNA: TGTGCCAGCTCTTTAGGGGCGTCCCTCTACGAGCAGTACTTC. Amino acids: CASSLGASLYEQYF.

This clone was recorded once. This sequence joins TRBV10-2 and TRBJ2-7, with D uncertain. Germline CDR1 and CDR2: WSHSY and SAAADI. The CDR3 totals 11 residues. The V and J ends lost 2 bases and 4 bases respectively, with 3 bases between them. The DNA for the CDR3 is TGCGCCAGCAGTGAGCAGTACGAGCAGTACTTC. Translated, it gives CASSEQYEQYF.

This clone was seen just once. J is TRBJ1-5 and V is TRBV7-2, with 12 bases identical to TRBD1. CDR1 and CDR2 (germline): SGHTA, FQGNSA. This CDR3 region has 16 residues. Trimming removed 5 bases from V and 7 bases from J; junction bases left unmatched: 9. CDR3 in amino acids: CASSDPGTGGHQPQHF. CDR3 bases: TGTGCCAGCAGCGACCCCGGGACAGGGGGCCACCAGCCCCAGCATTTT.